The clone carrying this TCR beta chain showed up many times. Its antigen is unknown. The read halts 3 residues ahead of the CDR3 end, with the missing end drawn from the germline J gene. Trimming stripped 10 bases from V and 6 bases from J, with 13 bases between. Germline V gene sequence: CDR1 WNHNN, CDR2 SYGVQD (reference sequence). This CDR3 contains 12 residues. The data originate from a study of T cell clonality in common variable immunodeficiency. General study points: Compared with healthy controls, CVID subjects showed increased TCRbeta clonality, mostly in about a third.

The table came from immunoSEQ multiplex PCR; TCRdb's copy has only in-frame clones and leaves some out. The sample includes approximately 50,000 clones, none of them occurring once. Specimen: peripheral blood mononuclear cells. The TCR sequence derives from a person between 18 and 69 years old in good health. The J gene is TRBJ1-5, the V gene TRBV10-1; D gene unclear. The sequenced part of the CDR3 DNA is TGCGCCACCCGGCGGTCTGGTCAGCCC. Its protein is CATRRSGQP. The entire CDR3 protein reads CATRRSGQPQHF.